This T cell receptor (beta chain) was captured in a study of blood T cell repertoires in COVID-19. Study summary: The United States, Italy and Spain supplied acute and convalescent COVID-19 samples. The cDNA or gDNA used as material had been derived from T cells, B-cell-depleted T cells, or PBMCs.

Per germline, CDR1 MDHEN and CDR2 SYDVKM. This CDR3 has 15 amino acids. The V segment lost 7 bases and the J segment 2 bases; nucleotides outside the gene matches: 8. The data were produced by immunoSEQ multiplex PCR, yet TCRdb's version contains in-frame clones alone and is incomplete. The table includes 83,000 or so clones, approximately 77% detected once. V and J are TRBV28 and TRBJ1-5; 7 nucleotides agree with TRBD1. Sequencing used peripheral blood. The clonotype was recovered from a woman older than 75 with acute or convalescent COVID-19. In DNA, the CDR3 is TGTGCCAGCACCTCGACAGGGCTGGGCAATCAGCCCCAGCATTTT. Translated: CASTSTGLGNQPQHF.